A single sample is the source of the 14 T cell receptor beta chains below, sequenced in a study of blood T cell repertoires in COVID-19. Profiling relied on immunoSEQ multiplex PCR, and the TCRdb table lists in-frame clones only, not all of them. The data contain some 240,000 clones, roughly four fifths of them seen just once; the ten biggest clones take up under 15%. Material for sequencing was peripheral blood. These receptors were taken from a woman aged 60-75 years with active or convalescent COVID-19.

CDR3 protein: CSVVRREAGAFGEQYF. In DNA form, the CDR3 reads TGCAGCGTTGTCCGGCGTGAAGCGGGGGCCTTCGGCGAGCAGTACTTC. The chain recombines TRBV29-1 with TRBJ2-7, with 8 bases identical to TRBD2. The germline V gene has CDR1 SQVTM and CDR2 ANQGSEA. The trim removed 4 bases at V and 6 bases at J, leaving 17 bases unmatched. The CDR3 is 16 amino acids.

The CDR3 sequence: CASSYNTGDTEAFF. The CDR3 DNA sequence: TGTGCCAGCAGTTACAACACAGGGGACACTGAAGCTTTCTTT. This chain uses TRBV6-6 with TRBJ1-1; 7 bases fit TRBD1. Unmatched junction bases numbered 3, after V lost 2 bases and J lost 3 bases. This CDR3 has 14 amino acids. Germline V gene lookup returns CDR1 MNHNY and CDR2 SVGAGI (reference sequence).

The chain links TRBV4-1 to TRBJ2-7; a possible D gene is TRBD2 (5 bases). Germline V gene data show CDR1 as MGHRA and CDR2 as YSYEKL. The V end lost 5 bases, the J end lost 0 bases, and 17 bases lay between the germline ends. This CDR3 has 16 residues. The CDR3 protein is CASSIAPGTHSYEQYF. CDR3 DNA sequence: TGCGCCAGCAGCATAGCCCCGGGAACTCACTCCTACGAGCAGTACTTC.

This chain connects TRBV11-2 to TRBJ1-4, with 7 bases fitting TRBD1. V was clipped by 5 bases and J by 3 bases; unmatched bases: 9. Germline assignment: CDR1 SGHAT and CDR2 FQNNGV. The CDR3 is 16 amino acids. The CDR3 reads CASSLQRGQPNEKLFF. CDR3 DNA: TGTGCCAGCAGCCTTCAAAGGGGACAGCCTAATGAAAAACTGTTTTTT.

This clone has a handful of counts. This chain uses TRBV5-4 with TRBJ1-2; D gene uncertain. V was pared by 1 base and J by 7 bases, with 14 bases between. CDR1 is SGHNT, CDR2 YYREEE, per germline (reference sequence). There are 14 residues in the CDR3. CDR3 sequence (DNA): TGTGCCAGCAGCTTGCCCCCGGGATCGGGTGGCTACACCTTC. It yields the protein CASSLPPGSGGYTF.

CDR3 amino acids: CAWSWGLNQPQHF. The DNA for the CDR3 is TGTGCCTGGAGTTGGGGACTTAATCAGCCCCAGCATTTT. The chain recombines TRBV30 with TRBJ1-5; TRBD1 might be the D (5 bases). This CDR3 region has 13 residues. Germline V lookup: CDR1 GTSNPN, CDR2 SVGIG (reference sequence). V gave up 2 bases and J gave up 4 bases, with 9 bases separating them.

This chain joins TRBV6-5 and TRBJ2-1, with D perhaps TRBD2 (5 bases). The CDR3 is made up of 14 amino acids. From germline, CDR1 is MNHEY and CDR2 SVGAGI. The ends were cut back, 10 bases at V and 0 bases at J, with 13 bases in the middle. CDR3 nucleotides: TGTGCCACCTTTAGCGCAAACTCCTACAATGAGCAGTTCTTC. The encoded protein is CATFSANSYNEQFF.

As concerns this clone: One end of the junction does not line up with germline, which may come from a read error. This chain uses TRBV7-7 with TRBJ1-5; unclear D gene. CDR3 size: 17 residues. Looked up from germline, CDR1 is SSHAT and CDR2 is FNYEAQ (reference sequence). CDR3 sequence (DNA): TGTGCTAGCAGCTTAACCGGGTTTCCCAACTTTTATCAGCCCCAGCATTTT. Translation gives CASSLTGFPNFYQPQHF. The variable domain in full, with the rest retrieved from reference TRBV7-7 and TRBJ1-5, is GAGVSQSPRYKVTKRGQDVTLRCDPISSHATLYWYQQALGQGPEFLTYFNYEAQPDKSGLPSDRFSAERPEGSISTLTIQRTEQRDSAMYRCASSLTGFPNFYQPQHFGDGTRLSIL.

This chain's CDR3 is CASSPPLGAAGYTF. The DNA of the CDR3 is TGTGCCAGCTCACCACCGTTGGGGGCGGCTGGCTACACCTTC. J is TRBJ1-2 and V is TRBV18; the D gene is possibly TRBD1 (6 bases). V gave up 0 bases and J gave up 7 bases, with 12 bases separating them. The CDR3 covers 14 residues. From germline, CDR1 is KGHSH and CDR2 LQKENI.

The genes are TRBV5-1 and TRBJ2-5; maybe TRBD1 (6 bases). Between the trimmed V and J ends, which lost 0 bases and 5 bases, there was a span of 14 bases. In germline, CDR1 is SGHRS, CDR2 YFSETQ. The CDR3 is made up of 15 amino acids. The CDR3 reads CASSLGGLFEETQYF. CDR3 in DNA: TGCGCCAGCAGCTTGGGGGGGCTTTTCGAGGAGACCCAGTACTTC.

This chain joins TRBV6-2 or TRBV6-3 and TRBJ2-3; 9 bases fit TRBD1. This CDR3 is 16 amino acids long. From germline, CDR1 is MNHEY and CDR2 SVGEGT. The junction had 9 bases not matched to a gene; V was cut back by 2 bases and J by 6 bases. The CDR3, as DNA: TGTGCCAGCAGTTACGGGGGGACAGGGAAGGAGGATACGCAGTATTTT. Translating gives CASSYGGTGKEDTQYF.

The gene calls are TRBV5-1 and TRBJ1-1; 7 nucleotides agree with TRBD1. From germline, CDR1 is SGHRS and CDR2 YFSETQ. Trimming cost V 0 bases and J 4 bases; bases outside gene matches: 3. The CDR3 spans 14 residues. The CDR3 DNA sequence: TGCGCCAGCAGCTTGGGGGGACAGCTCACTGAAGCTTTCTTT. This encodes CASSLGGQLTEAFF. The full variable domain, in which reference TRBV5-1 and TRBJ1-1 provide the parts outside the CDR3, is KAGVTQTPRYLIKTRGQQVTLSCSPISGHRSVSWYQQTPGQGLQFLFEYFSETQRNKGNFPGRFSGRQFSNSRSEMNVSTLELGDSALYLCASSLGGQLTEAFFGQGTRLTVV.

The V call is TRBV2, the J call TRBJ1-4, with 8 bases matching TRBD1. Germline V lookup: CDR1 SNHLY, CDR2 FYNNEI. The ends lost 6 bases at V and 4 bases at J; junction bases unmatched: 13. The CDR3 extends over 17 amino acids. The CDR3 spells CASSTPRGQDHNEKLFF. Written as DNA, the CDR3 is TGTGCCAGCAGCACACCCCGGGGACAGGATCATAATGAAAAACTGTTTTTT.

The chain couples TRBV27 to TRBJ2-3, with 11 positions matching TRBD1. The germline V gene encodes CDR1 MNHEY and CDR2 SMNVEV (reference sequence). The CDR3 length is 18 residues. The ends lost 6 bases at V and 2 bases at J; junction bases unmatched: 13. The CDR3: CASRPGTGGSYFTDTQYF. The CDR3, as DNA: TGTGCCAGCAGACCCGGGACAGGGGGGAGCTACTTCACAGATACGCAGTATTTT.